The 31 T cell receptor beta chains below come from one sample, sequenced in a study of blood T cells in healthy people across ages. The use of a sample-barcoded 5' primer and a J-beta primer mix characterized a second PCR of about 7 to 12 cycles. Via MiXCR, TCRdb re-called the 5' RACE reads, giving one row per CDR3 protein. The table records 1.5 million to 2 million distinct CDR3 sequences, approximately 32% of them present only once. Sample: blood. Receptor source: a woman under 40 in good health.

This clonotype has at least ten counts. The rearrangement links TRBV3-1 to TRBJ2-7; D uncertain. CDR1 is LGHDT and CDR2 is YNNKEL in the germline V gene (reference sequence). This CDR3 is 11 amino acids long. Trimming pared 8 bases from V and 5 bases from J, leaving 10 bases between. The CDR3 loop reads CASSLLDEQYF. CDR3 sequence (DNA): TGTGCCAGCTCGCTCTTGGACGAGCAGTACTTC.

This clonotype has only a few counts. The rearrangement links TRBV15 to TRBJ2-7; D perhaps matches TRBD2 (6 bases). The length of the CDR3 is 15 residues. The V gene's germline CDR1 is LNHNV and CDR2 YYDKDF (reference sequence). The V gene lost 0 bases and the J gene lost 5 bases, with 14 bases spanning the gap. The CDR3 sequence is CATSRDTGRGNEQYF. CDR3 nucleotides: TGTGCCACCAGCAGAGATACTGGGCGGGGTAACGAGCAGTACTTC.

The chain employs TRBV7-9 and TRBJ2-1; no clear D gene. V lost 2 bases and J 6 bases, leaving 8 bases between the germline ends. This CDR3 has 13 residues. CDR1 is SEHNR, CDR2 FQNEAQ, per germline (reference sequence). CDR3 bases: TGTGCCAGCAGCTTACGTACAGCCAATGAGCAGTTCTTC. Encoded protein: CASSLRTANEQFF.

The J gene is TRBJ2-7, the V gene TRBV6-1; 10 bases map to TRBD2. The CDR3 is made up of 13 amino acids. Germline values: CDR1 MNHNS, CDR2 SASEGT. J was trimmed by 3 bases and V by 7 bases; bases with no gene match: 3. CDR3 DNA: TGTGCCAGCAAGCCTAGCGGGAGCTACGAGCAGTACTTC. Its protein is CASKPSGSYEQYF.

The chain is built from TRBV24-1 and TRBJ2-2, with D unresolved. V was shortened by 5 bases and J by 0 bases, with 6 bases between the two germline ends. Germline loops: CDR1 KGHDR, CDR2 SFDVKD. CDR3 length equals 14 residues. The chain's CDR3 is CATSASTNTGELFF. CDR3 sequence (DNA): TGTGCCACCAGTGCATCAACGAACACCGGGGAGCTGTTTTTT.

Of note for this clonotype: A read error may produce the germline difference seen at one junction end. This chain uses TRBV20-1 with TRBJ1-6; TRBD1 aligns across 7 bases. Germline V gives CDR1 DFQATT, CDR2 SNEGSKA (reference sequence). The CDR3 has 16 residues. CDR3 coding DNA: TGCAGTGCTAGAAGTGTCCAGAACAGGGGAGATTCACCCCGCCACTTT. Its translation: CSARSVQNRGDSPRHF.

The rearrangement links TRBV3-1 to TRBJ2-1; D not resolved. The CDR3 spans 13 residues. The V end lost 4 bases, the J end lost 4 bases, and 8 bases lay between the germline ends. Germline-derived CDR1 and CDR2 are LGHDT and YNNKEL (reference sequence). CDR3 amino acids: CASSRSVYNEQFF. Written as DNA, the CDR3 is TGTGCCAGCAGCCGGTCCGTTTACAATGAGCAGTTCTTC.

The gene calls are TRBV28 and TRBJ2-6; tentatively, D is TRBD2 (5 bases). The germline V gene encodes CDR1 MDHEN and CDR2 SYDVKM. This CDR3 has 17 amino acids. V lost 6 bases and J 2 bases, leaving 17 bases between the germline ends. The CDR3 sequence is CASRALGIGAGANVLTF. CDR3 coding DNA: TGTGCCAGCAGAGCCCTTGGAATCGGGGCTGGGGCCAACGTCCTGACTTTC.

The table lists this clonotype with many counts. The chain has TRBV4-1 and TRBJ2-6; 8 bases match TRBD1. This CDR3 contains 18 residues. With V trimmed by 2 bases and J by 0 bases, 6 bases remained unmatched. Germline CDR1 MGHRA, CDR2 YSYEKL. The CDR3 loop reads CASSQHRGLISGANVLTF. Written as DNA, the CDR3 is TGCGCCAGCAGCCAACACAGGGGGTTGATCTCTGGGGCCAACGTCCTGACTTTC.

The chain combines TRBV27 with TRBJ1-1; D is uncertain. The germline CDR1 and CDR2 sequences are MNHEY and SMNVEV (reference sequence). The CDR3 extends over 14 amino acids. Trimming shortened V by 1 base and J by 1 base, and 7 bases separated the two germline ends. This CDR3 reads CASSLWQRNTEAFF. The CDR3 bases are TGTGCCAGCAGTTTATGGCAGAGGAACACTGAAGCTTTCTTT.

This clonotype was seen at least ten times. The rearrangement joins TRBV20-1 to TRBJ1-2, with no clear D. Germline CDR1 is DFQATT and CDR2 is SNEGSKA (reference sequence). The ends were cut back, 4 bases at V and 6 bases at J, with 6 bases in the middle. This CDR3 has 10 residues. The CDR3 DNA is TGCAGTGCTACAAAGGATGGCTACACCTTC. Its protein is CSATKDGYTF.

V usage is TRBV27 and J usage is TRBJ1-1, with a weak D call TRBD1 (5 bases). In germline, CDR1 is MNHEY, CDR2 SMNVEV (reference sequence). The CDR3 extends over 18 amino acids. The V and J ends lost 0 bases and 5 bases respectively, with 22 bases between them. CDR3 nucleotides: TGTGCCAGCAGTTTATCAGGGCCGTTGAGGTATCGGGGGACTGAAGCTTTCTTT. Translated, it gives CASSLSGPLRYRGTEAFF.

V usage is TRBV15 and J usage is TRBJ1-1; possible D gene TRBD1, 5 bases. Germline CDR1 LNHNV, CDR2 YYDKDF (reference sequence). The ends were cut back, 0 bases at V and 0 bases at J, with 8 bases in the middle. The CDR3 totals 15 residues. The CDR3 DNA reads as TGTGCCACCAGCAGAGAAGGGGACCTGAACACTGAAGCTTTCTTT. Translation: CATSREGDLNTEAFF.

This clonotype was observed a single time. A read error is possible here, since a much larger clone lies one base away. V usage is TRBV12-3 or TRBV12-4 and J usage is TRBJ2-7; D gene uncertain. CDR3 length: 14 residues. The CDR3 bases are TGTGTCAGCAGCGTGACACAACCCCTGTACGAGCAGTACTTC. Its translation: CVSSVTQPLYEQYF.

With respect to this clonotype: The junction departs from germline at one end; a sequencing error may be responsible. This sequence joins TRBV7-9 and TRBJ1-2, with D hard to call. The CDR3 is 12 amino acids. Germline values: CDR1 SEHNR, CDR2 FQNEAQ (reference sequence). CDR3 coding DNA: TGCGCCGGCAGCTTGGAAGCTTATGGCTACACCTTC. Residues: CAGSLEAYGYTF. The full variable domain, rest sourced from reference TRBV7-9 and TRBJ1-2, is DTGVSQNPRHKITKRGQNVTFRCDPISEHNRLYWYRQTLGQGPEFLTYFQNEAQLEKSRLLSDRFSAERPKGSFSTLEIQRTEQGDSAMYLCAGSLEAYGYTFGSGTRLTVV.

This clonotype was recorded a few times. The rearrangement uses TRBV6-1 and TRBJ1-5; D remains unclear. CDR1 MNHNS and CDR2 SASEGT come from the germline V gene. CDR3 length: 11 residues. V lost 8 bases, J lost 5 bases, and 7 bases lay in between. The CDR3 reads CASGSDQPQHF. The CDR3 DNA reads TGTGCCAGCGGCTCCGATCAGCCCCAGCATTTT.

Remarks on this clonotype: One end of the junction varies from germline; a read error may be responsible. The V gene is TRBV10-3, the J gene TRBJ1-1; D remains ambiguous. The CDR3 loop spans 16 amino acids. The germline CDR1 and CDR2 sequences are ENHRY and SYGVKD. The CDR3 protein is CAISERQTGLNTEAFF. The DNA of the CDR3 is TGTGCCATCAGTGAGCGACAAACCGGCTTGAACACCGAAGCTTTCTTT.

The chain joins TRBV7-9 to TRBJ2-7; D is uncertain. There are 15 residues in the CDR3. V was clipped by 6 bases and J by 1 base, with 16 bases between them. In germline, CDR1 is SEHNR, CDR2 FQNEAQ (reference sequence). CDR3 DNA sequence: TGTGCCAGCAGTCATGGGCCGGGCCCATCCTACGAGCAGTACTTC. Protein product: CASSHGPGPSYEQYF.

The V and J genes are TRBV20-1 and TRBJ1-1; perhaps TRBD1 as D (6 bases). The V gene's germline CDR1 is DFQATT and CDR2 SNEGSKA (reference sequence). This CDR3 is 13 amino acids long. CDR3 nucleotide sequence: TGCAGGGGGAAGCCGGGGGCGAACACTGAAGCTTTCTTT. This codes for CRGKPGANTEAFF.

This clonotype has a single count. The V call is TRBV5-1, the J call TRBJ2-1, with 10 bases matching TRBD2. This CDR3 is 15 amino acids long. The junction had 4 bases not matched to a gene; V was cut back by 2 bases and J by 5 bases. Germline V gene lookup returns CDR1 SGHRS and CDR2 YFSETQ. In DNA form, the CDR3 reads TGCGCCAGCAGCTTCCTAGCGGGAGACCACAATGAGCAGTTCTTC. This codes for CASSFLAGDHNEQFF.

Note on this clonotype: The germline gene is not matched at one end of the junction; a read error may be the cause. The rearrangement links TRBV27 to TRBJ1-2, with D possibly TRBD1 on 6 matching bases. CDR1 and CDR2 (germline): MNHEY, SMNVEV (reference sequence). The CDR3 runs to 14 residues. The CDR3 is CARSPGGRGYGYTF. CDR3 nucleotides: TGTGCCCGCAGTCCGGGGGGGCGCGGCTATGGCTACACCTTC.

The rearrangement joins TRBV6-6 to TRBJ1-4; possibly TRBD1 for D (5 bases). The ends were cut back, 5 bases at V and 8 bases at J, with 15 bases in the middle. This CDR3 is 14 amino acids long. Germline V lookup: CDR1 MNHNY, CDR2 SVGAGI (reference sequence). CDR3 in amino acids: CASSGVEGREKLFF. The CDR3 nucleotides are TGTGCCAGCAGTGGGGTGGAGGGGCGGGAAAAACTGTTTTTT.

This chain links TRBV6-1 with TRBJ2-1, with D perhaps assigned TRBD1 or TRBD2 (6 bases each). The CDR3 extends over 15 amino acids. V lost 3 bases, J lost 0 bases, and 9 bases lay in between. The germline gives CDR1 MNHNS, CDR2 SASEGT. The DNA for the CDR3 is TGTGCCAGCAGTGATTGGGGGGCCTCCTACAATGAGCAGTTCTTC. Protein product: CASSDWGASYNEQFF.

The J gene is TRBJ1-6, the V gene TRBV27; a weak D match, TRBD1 (6 bases). The CDR3 contains 14 residues. V shed 6 bases and J shed 6 bases, with 12 bases lying between them. Germline V gene lookup returns CDR1 MNHEY and CDR2 SMNVEV (reference sequence). The CDR3 loop reads CASRGTRGNSPLHF. The CDR3 bases are TGTGCCAGCAGAGGGACCAGGGGTAATTCACCCCTCCACTTT.

The gene calls are TRBV28 and TRBJ2-6; D unresolved. The germline V and J ends were trimmed by 6 bases and 4 bases, with 13 bases remaining between them. CDR1 is MDHEN and CDR2 is SYDVKM in the germline V gene. The CDR3 totals 15 residues. CDR3 DNA: TGTGCCAGCAGCCCTCACTCTCAGGGGGCCAACGTCCTGACTTTC. This codes for CASSPHSQGANVLTF.

The rearrangement links TRBV7-9 to TRBJ1-1; no clear D. The V end lost 4 bases, the J end lost 0 bases, and 6 bases lay between the germline ends. This CDR3 spans 13 amino acids. Germline V lookup: CDR1 SEHNR, CDR2 FQNEAQ (reference sequence). The CDR3: CASSSRMNTEAFF. CDR3 bases: TGTGCCAGCAGCTCCCGTATGAACACTGAAGCTTTCTTT.

This clonotype occurred a few times. This rearrangement joins TRBV18 to TRBJ1-5; 7 bases fit TRBD1. Per the germline V gene, CDR1 is KGHSH and CDR2 is LQKENI. The CDR3 sequence is 15 residues long. Germline trimming cut 6 bases from V and 4 bases from J; bases unmatched to any gene: 9. This CDR3 reads CASSVLQGPNQPQHF. DNA of the CDR3: TGTGCCAGCTCCGTCTTACAGGGGCCTAATCAGCCCCAGCATTTT. Complete variable domain (other parts from reference TRBV18 and TRBJ1-5): NAGVMQNPRHLVRRRGQEARLRCSPMKGHSHVYWYRQLPEEGLKFMVYLQKENIIDESGMPKERFSAEFPKEGPSILRIQQVVRGDSAAYFCASSVLQGPNQPQHFGDGTRLSIL.

V and J are TRBV5-1 and TRBJ2-5; TRBD1 is a possible D gene (6 bases). The last part of the DNA fits TRBJ2-7 better; the J call may be wrong. The CDR3 spans 15 residues. Germline CDR1 reads SGHRS; CDR2 reads YFSETQ. This chain's CDR3 is CASSPLGGSAVEQYF. CDR3 bases: TGCGCCAGCAGCCCTCTAGGGGGATCAGCGGTCGAGCAGTACTTC.

This chain links TRBV6-1 with TRBJ1-2; D might be TRBD1 (5 bases). The ends were cut back, 3 bases at V and 4 bases at J, with 15 bases in the middle. Germline CDR1 reads MNHNS; CDR2 reads SASEGT. CDR3 length equals 15 residues. In nucleotides, the CDR3 is TGTGCCAGCAGTGAGGCTTGGGGCGCGGGCTATGGCTACACCTTC. Its translation is CASSEAWGAGYGYTF.

This clonotype has only a few counts. This chain uses TRBV13 with TRBJ2-7, with TRBD1 identical over 8 bases. CDR1 is PRHDT, CDR2 FYEKMQ, per germline (reference sequence). The CDR3 sequence is 18 residues long. V was clipped by 6 bases and J by 3 bases; unmatched bases: 19. The CDR3 region is CASRNRQSGDRPIYEQYF. CDR3 DNA: TGTGCCAGCAGGAATCGGCAATCTGGGGACAGGCCTATCTACGAGCAGTACTTC.

The gene calls are TRBV7-3 and TRBJ1-3; D not resolved. Trimming cost V 3 bases and J 4 bases, with 16 bases left between them. Germline CDR1 and CDR2: SGHTA and FQGTGA. The CDR3 has 16 residues. CDR3 bases: TGTGCCAGCAGCTTTGGCGGCGCGGCTGGAGGAAACACCATATATTTT. This gives the protein CASSFGGAAGGNTIYF.